Reported below is one T cell receptor (beta chain). As yet, its antigen is unknown. The junction does not match germline at one end; this may be a read error. Germline loops: CDR1 KGHSH, CDR2 LQKENI. The CDR3 spans 15 residues. Through Arm-PCR of CDR3 regions and iRepertoire HTBI primers, TCR beta libraries were built. TCRdb independently ran MiXCR on the multiplex PCR reads; one entry per CDR3 protein. In the table there are more than 400,000 distinct CDR3 sequences, around 16% of which are singletons. Time point of the sample: newly diagnosed GD, antithyroid drugs for less than 3 months. Extracted RNA from PBMCs served as the source of the TCR library. This sample was taken from a study of regulatory T cells in long-lasting Graves disease. Overall study results and limits: Comparison showed that persistent patients shared more public clonotypes (2,741) than new patients (approximately 870). TRBV28, TRBJ1-2 and TRBJ2-5 were favored in persistent disease.

In addition, the sample was reused for a study of T cells in Graves' hyperthyroidism and ophthalmopathy.

Sequencing used peripheral blood mononuclear cells (PBMCs), obtained at new diagnosis, from a patient treated with antithyroid drugs. This TCR was sampled from a middle-aged man with Graves disease. The J gene is TRBJ2-1, the V gene TRBV18, with D perhaps TRBD2 (6 bases). CDR3 in DNA: TGTGCCAGCTCACCACGGGGGTTGACGGGAGTGGCGCAGCTCTTC. Protein product: CASSPRGLTGVAQLF. The full variable domain, rest sourced from reference TRBV18 and TRBJ2-1, is NAGVMQNPRHLVRRRGQEARLRCSPMKGHSHVYWYRQLPEEGLKFMVYLQKENIIDESGMPKERFSAEFPKEGPSILRIQQVVRGDSAAYFCASSPRGLTGVAQLFGPGTRLTVL.